This T cell receptor beta chain was captured by sequencing in a study of cytomegalovirus exposure and HLA in healthy donors (dated by TCRdb to 2016 to 2017). For context, the study as a whole: An earlier analysis of 550 to 700 of the donors reported about 250 Gb of sequence data and roughly 110 million unique TCR beta sequences from 190 million or so T cells. The study combined high-throughput TCR immunosequencing, statistical association of individual TCRs with disease status, and machine learning to predict cytomegalovirus infection status. The study aimed to test whether cataloging public T cell receptors could reveal signatures of past pathogen exposure. Of the 398 genotyped donors, 80% to 90% were placed in the genetic ancestry cluster associated with self-reported Caucasian donors. Among about 370 genotyped donors of the cohort, an average of roughly 230,000 unique TCR beta nucleotide sequences was sequenced per donor, of which 15% to 20% were non-productive. Typing coverage differed by locus: A, B, C, DRB1 and DQB1 were typed in roughly 629-630 donors, DQA1 in 500 to 550, DPA1 in roughly 590, and DPB1 in around 440. A later analysis re-analyzed previously published TCR beta repertoires from about 730 donors and added high-resolution HLA genotyping to study TCR occurrence patterns. To decide whether each TCR beta V gene segment behaved as functional or pseudogenic, an earlier analysis of some 600 of the donors relied on high-throughput TCR beta sequencing. In the later analysis, no new phenotypic data were used to find candidate immune exposures; instead, reliance was placed on TCR beta sequences and their occurrence across donors. Class I and class II HLA loci were covered by the typing at four-digit resolution. The study profiled the T cell repertoires of approximately 700 subjects by immunosequencing and related them to cytomegalovirus serostatus. All discovery cohort repertoires had been generated on a single sequencing platform. Roughly 5 DR-DQ haplotypes were handled as single units for association and clustering, since linkage in the cohort was strong. In a later genetic analysis, genome-wide SNP genotypes for about 60% of the 666 donors were used, and that subset was treated as a discovery cohort. Donor age, sex, ethnicity and CMV serostatus were collected together with the repertoire data. A separate validation cohort of approximately 130 different subjects was used in addition to the 666-subject first cohort. An early release that covered fewer than 800 HLA-typed donors contained around 300 gigabases of sequencing data and 85 million to 100 million unique TCR sequences. Overall study results and their limits: The 87-base-pair reads could not distinguish some IMGT-functional V segments, including TRBV6-2 and TRBV6-3, so those segments were excluded. HLA typing was unavailable for some donors at each locus, so association tests used only the typed subset. It was suggested by the authors that the approach could potentially be generalized to other disease states and immunological phenotypes. A cluster of highly shared sequence variants was judged likely to be a technical artifact of the sequencing pipeline. In a later analysis, the rate of TCR association differed among HLA loci, with DRB1 alleles having the most associated TCRs and HLA-C alleles having the fewest. A further reported finding was that TCR beta sequences accurately predicted the HLA-A and HLA-B alleles for most subjects in the first cohort. Because counts were too low, approximately 15 rarely observed V segments, including chromosome 9 orphons, were excluded from the earlier analysis of around 640 of the donors. Sequencing depth was assumed to be roughly uniform across donors in the presence/absence analyses, though that assumption may not hold. In a later genetic analysis, fewer N-insertions in productive TCRs were reported among donors in an Asian-associated ancestry cluster than the roughly 700-donor mean. In a later analysis, HLA-associated TCR beta chains showed more clonal expansion and lower generation probabilities than non-associated chains that were equally common. The cohort was sequenced for TCR beta chains only, and without alpha or paired-chain data the features that could be detected were limited. Most CMV-associated TCR beta chains appeared to be HLA-restricted in a later analysis, and the HLA associations seemed to be driven largely by CMV exposure. While some public TCRs were present in many individuals, most TCR sequences turned up only very rarely across donors. The study gave a list of under 200 TCR beta chains associated with cytomegalovirus. A later analysis associated 16,951 TCR beta sequences with specific HLA alleles at a false discovery rate of 0.05. An association between a missense DCLRE1C variant and V-gene and J-gene trimming of TCR beta chains was found in a later genetic analysis and replicated in an independent cohort. A few of the identified cytomegalovirus-associated TCR beta chains were confirmed in vitro to be specific for cytomegalovirus antigens. The only immune exposure information available for the cohort was CMV serostatus. When HLA alleles, especially DR and DQ, strongly co-occurred, attributing TCR associations to individual alleles was difficult. The classifier was reported to diagnose cytomegalovirus status with high specificity and sensitivity in both the original and validation cohorts. Correlated functional status among segregating V segments might reflect linkage disequilibrium, but an unknown experimental factor could not be ruled out. In an earlier analysis of 587 of the donors, most TCR beta V segments appeared in productive rearrangements about 90% or about 30% of the time, broadly matching IMGT annotations. According to a later analysis, parvovirus B19, influenza, CMV and Epstein-Barr virus appeared linked to several top co-occurrence clusters.

Receptors were amplified or captured by the immunoSEQ multiplex PCR assay. For the multiplex PCR, a mixture combining 60 forward primers for TCR Vbeta segments and 13 reverse primers for TCR Jbeta segments was used. A multiplex PCR assay on genomic DNA amplified the CDR3 region of rearranged TCR beta genes. On the Illumina HiSeq System, the amplified TCR beta libraries were sequenced as 87-base-pair reads. On the authors' methods: A later analysis counted tens of millions of unique TCR beta chains across the 550 to 750 repertoires, and 9 million to 14 million of these chains were shared by at least two donors. A nearest-neighbor algorithm error-corrected the raw reads and collapsed the reads into unique sequences, merging closely related sequences to remove PCR and sequencing errors. To assign V, D and J gene segments, CDR3 sequences were aligned to IMGT reference sequences. For a sequence to be retained, at least a six-nucleotide match to both a V gene segment and a J gene segment was required. A rearrangement was called productive if the CDR3 had no stop codons and remained in frame with V and J, and every other rearrangement was called non-productive. CDR3 was defined by IMGT convention, running from the second conserved V-encoded cysteine to the conserved J-encoded phenylalanine. The earlier analysis of some 580 of the donors excluded any sequence lacking an unambiguous match to a single V gene segment. In an earlier analysis of 587 of the donors, V segments were called functional above 56.7% productive rearrangements and were called segregating when the between-donor standard deviation exceeded 5%. A statistical classification framework was built for diagnosing cytomegalovirus status from the catalog of TCR beta chain sequences. In a later analysis, V and J genes were assigned by comparing TCR nucleotide sequences against IMGT/GENE-DB human TR gene sequences. A later analysis assigned CDR3 sequences and most-parsimonious VDJ recombination scenarios with the TCRdist pipeline. In a later analysis, each TCR beta chain was defined by its CDR3 amino acid sequence together with its V-gene family, and reads without a unique V-gene family were excluded. A later analysis removed 500 to 650 highly shared, low-generation-probability nucleotide sequences to deal with suspected cross-contamination and a sequencing artifact. In a later analysis, a clonal expansion index for each public chain was calculated from normalized within-repertoire ranks of inferred template counts. In a later analysis, generation probabilities were computed with a VDJ recombination model fitted to out-of-frame rearrangements, and the resulting probabilities were checked against IGoR. In a later analysis, TCR-TCR, TCR-HLA and TCR-CMV co-occurrence was scored with hypergeometric tests, and a repertoire-size bias correction was applied to TCR pairs. False discovery rates were estimated in a later analysis by permuting HLA or CMV assignments 20 times. A later analysis grouped co-occurring TCRs with DBSCAN, adding TCRdist sequence similarity when clustering within HLA-allele-positive subsets. For co-occurrence clustering, repertoires with fewer than 30,000 or more than 120,000 public chains were excluded, along with a handful of repertoires with anomalous nucleotide sharing. The table was pulled from immuneACCESS by TCRdb, which kept in-frame rearrangements only. Such tables lose some clones; where checked, under half of the loss comes from unresolved V genes, and the rest has no known cause. V, J and clone size are taken as reported in that table, and D and trimming were inferred from the DNA itself. The table for this sample lists about 150,000 clones; about 85% of them were counted only once. 1% to 1.5% of the sample lies in the top ten.

From its cysteine to its phenylalanine, the CDR3 spans 16 amino acids. Here the CDR3 DNA is all that survives: 48 bases in frame from base 1. Trimming takes 8 bases from V and 4 bases from J, and the germline ends sit 21 bases apart. Based on the germline V gene, the CDR1 and CDR2 sequences are SGHVS and FQNEAQ. This clone has a handful of counts. Its recognized antigen is unknown. Base quality data are lacking; no much larger clone is found one base away. The cohort consisted of some 730 healthy bone marrow donors. Cohort members were all nominally healthy when sampled, although unrecorded immune exposures were likely present. The donor tested CMV seropositive, placing the donor among the 289 seropositive members of the cohort. A peripheral blood sample was provided by each donor, and peripheral blood mononuclear cells were used for TCR beta sequencing. The Qiagen DNeasy Blood Extraction Kit was used to extract genomic DNA from the blood cell samples.

Material: PBMCs. The rearranged segments are TRBV7-8 and TRBJ2-1, with TRBD1 perhaps the D gene, on 6 matching bases. The TCR originated in a man aged 50 to 60 in good health and CMV-seropositive. The sequenced DNA: TGTGCCAGCTACCTCGTGGGCAGGGGAATTTACAATGAGCAGTTCTTC. Its product reads: CASYLVGRGIYNEQFF.